This T cell receptor beta chain derives from a study of blood T cell repertoires in COVID-19 (TCRdb year 2020). Looking at the study overall: Samples from collaborators originated in the United States, Italy and Spain and spanned both the acute and convalescent phases of COVID-19. The prospective study material was composed of cDNA or gDNA derived from T cells, B-cell-depleted T cells, or PBMCs. Deeply sampled blood TCRbeta repertoires from subjects exposed to, actively infected with, or recovered from COVID-19 were included in the dataset. A freely available public database, intended as a resource for researchers studying the immune response to SARS-CoV-2, is where the repertoires were released. Samples were obtained from the ongoing ImmuneRACE study (first 160 participants) and from roughly 1,300 subjects provided by 6 global collaborators. Sample metadata almost always included a de-identified subject ID, COVID-19 status, age in years and sex. Where available, HLA class I and class II types were taken from metadata supplied by the sample provider and were not determined by assay-based typing. Here is what the overall study found, with its caveats: How much clinical and demographic metadata was included differed by source and by participant, and the metadata was provided uncurated.

As concerns this clone: What this receptor recognizes is not known. It has no much larger one-base neighbor in the sample; base qualities were not kept.

Collaborating institutions collected whole blood in K2EDTA tubes following their own protocols. For TCRbeta analysis, collaborators shipped samples in one of three forms: frozen whole blood, isolated PBMCs, or DNA extracted from either of those sample types. TCRbeta CDR3 regions were amplified from genomic DNA by means of the immunoSEQ Assay, a bias-controlled multiplex PCR. For the original study's pipeline: The number of nucleated cells in each sample was estimated from the amplification of reference gene primers within the assay. To quantify the absolute abundance of each unique TCRbeta CDR3 rearrangement, sequence reads were collapsed and filtered. Productive Simpson clonality was computed per sample as the square root of Simpson's diversity index over productive rearrangements. Not all clones reach the TCRdb copy of this immuneACCESS table, which keeps in-frame sequences only. Checked studies attribute under half of the gap to unresolved V genes and leave the rest unexplained. Clone size and V and J calls were adopted from that table, with D and trimming inferred from the DNA. The sample profile shows roughly 89,000 clones; 80% of them were found once. The ten largest clones represent about a tenth of the sample.

The CDR3 measures 12 amino acids from cysteine to phenylalanine. The read is trimmed to its CDR3 DNA, 36 bases read in frame from base 1. Trimming costs V 8 bases and J 7 bases, and their ends lie 12 bases apart. The chain is assembled from TRBV12-3 or TRBV12-4 and TRBJ2-1, with TRBD2 perhaps the D gene, on 7 matching bases. Sequenced sample: peripheral blood. The sequence was collected from an older woman with acute or convalescent COVID-19. The bases read TGTGCCAGCCGGGGGGCGCGGAATGAGCAGTTCTTC. Its coded protein is CASRGARNEQFF.